The entry below describes one T cell receptor beta chain. This sample is drawn from a study of blood T cell repertoires in COVID-19. Study-level background: Collection of acute and convalescent COVID-19 samples took place in the United States, Italy and Spain. T cells, B-cell-depleted T cells, or PBMCs supplied cDNA or gDNA.

Per germline, CDR1 MNHEY and CDR2 SVGAGI. Trimming cost V 4 bases and J 5 bases; bases outside gene matches: 12. The CDR3 covers 16 residues. Methods used by the authors: Quantification of nucleated cells was approximated via reference gene primer amplification. Generated by immunoSEQ multiplex PCR, the TCRdb table keeps only in-frame clones and is missing some. The V and J calls and clone size come from that table; D and trimming were worked out from the DNA. Of 99,000 or so clones in the sample, roughly nine tenths are singletons; the top ten hold under 6.5%. The chain is built from TRBV6-5 and TRBJ2-7; 9 bases fit TRBD1. The TCR sequence derives from a human donor in a cohort sampled during active COVID-19. Sequenced sample: peripheral blood. The CDR3 coding sequence is TGTGCCAGCAGTTTTTCTACTCCGGGACAGGGCCACGAGCAGTACTTC. Its translation: CASSFSTPGQGHEQYF.